This is a list of T cell receptor beta chains from one sample in a study of post-analysis software for immune sequencing data. TCRdb re-analysed the PCR reads in MiXCR, keeping a single row per CDR3 protein. The sample carries 650,000 to 850,000 distinct CDR3 sequences, about 50% recorded once. Sequenced: blood. These receptors originate from a girl aged 10 to 17 with multiple sclerosis. Both conserved end residues are part of each CDR3. The order of the fields is clone size, J gene, D gene, V gene, CDR3 protein, CDR3 DNA. D genes are given only for firm matches. The size entry is marked missing in some rows and otherwise reads once, few, many or a size class.

>few|TRBJ2-1|TRBD1|TRBV12-3/TRBV12-4
CASRRTGAYNEQFF
TGTGCCAGCAGGAGGACAGGGGCCTACAATGAGCAGTTCTTC
>few|TRBJ2-5|TRBD2|TRBV4-1
CASSQTPGTSGVQETQYF
TGCGCCAGCAGCCAAACTCCCGGGACTAGCGGAGTCCAAGAGACCCAGTACTTC
>-|TRBJ2-3|-|TRBV7-8
CASSLRITDTQYF
TGTGCCAGCAGCCTCAGAATAACAGATACGCAGTATTTT
>few|TRBJ2-7|-|TRBV7-6
CASSLAAQEGFYEQYF
TGTGCCAGCAGCTTAGCGGCGCAGGAGGGATTCTACGAGCAGTACTTC
>-|TRBJ1-2|-|TRBV29-1
CSVANRWGYGYTF
TGCAGCGTTGCGAACAGATGGGGCTATGGCTACACCTTC
>once|TRBJ1-2|TRBD1|TRBV5-5
CASSSNDRDYDYTF
TGTGCCAGCAGCTCTAACGACAGGGACTATGACTACACCTTC
>-|TRBJ1-6|-|TRBV14
CASSPRGRPGGNSPLHF
TGTGCCAGCAGCCCCCGCGGACGGCCGGGAGGGAATTCACCCCTCCACTTT
>once|TRBJ2-5|-|TRBV29-1
CSVVRHQETQYF
TGCAGCGTTGTAAGACATCAAGAGACCCAGTACTTC
>-|TRBJ2-7|TRBD1|TRBV6-1
CASSGGQGIPFYEQYF
TGTGCCAGCAGTGGGGGACAGGGGATCCCTTTCTACGAGCAGTACTTC
>-|TRBJ2-5|TRBD1|TRBV20-1
CSARDILGQATQETQYF
TGCAGTGCTAGAGACATACTCGGACAGGCAACACAAGAGACCCAGTACTTC
>-|TRBJ2-3|-|TRBV29-1
CSVGGLRFTTDTQYF
TGCAGCGTTGGGGGACTCCGATTTACCACAGATACGCAGTATTTT
>-|TRBJ2-3|TRBD2|TRBV7-2
CASSTTSGSGTDTQYF
TGTGCCAGCAGCACCACTAGCGGGAGTGGTACAGATACGCAGTATTTT
>-|TRBJ2-5|TRBD1|TRBV29-1
CSYDRGTWETQYF
TGCAGCTATGACAGGGGTACCTGGGAGACCCAGTACTTC
>-|TRBJ2-7|-|TRBV6-1
CASSPNILVGGPYEQYF
TGTGCCAGCAGTCCCAATATCTTGGTAGGCGGGCCTTACGAGCAGTACTTC
>-|TRBJ1-1|TRBD1|TRBV20-1
CSVRGQVLNTEAFF
TGCAGTGTTCGGGGACAGGTCCTGAACACTGAAGCTTTCTTT
>-|TRBJ2-3|TRBD2|TRBV20-1
CSARIPWERGRTDTQYF
TGCAGTGCTAGAATACCTTGGGAGCGGGGACGCACAGATACGCAGTATTTT